This T cell receptor beta chain is from a study of OX40 agonist ivuxolimab in advanced cancers. Study overall: Patients received the agonistic anti-OX40 (CD134) antibody ivuxolimab. Age averaged around 54 years (range roughly 23 to 85), and 82.7% were male.

The germline CDR1 and CDR2 sequences are MGHRA and YSYEKL. The CDR3 spans 15 residues. Trimming took 4 bases from V and 6 from J, leaving 16 bases between them. Some clones are missing from TCRdb's copy, which holds only in-frame ones; the method was immunoSEQ multiplex PCR. The sample shows 89,000 or so clones, roughly nine tenths of them seen only once. The sequence was obtained from an adult with an advanced solid tumor such as melanoma, head and neck, liver or kidney cancer. The starting material was CD4+ or CD8+ T cells sorted from blood, obtained in a trial of the OX40 agonist ivuxolimab. This chain uses TRBV4-1 with TRBJ1-5; no reliable D call. In DNA, the CDR3 is TGCGCCAGCAGCCCAAGATTAGGAACAAGTCAGCCCCAGCATTTT. Amino acids: CASSPRLGTSQPQHF.